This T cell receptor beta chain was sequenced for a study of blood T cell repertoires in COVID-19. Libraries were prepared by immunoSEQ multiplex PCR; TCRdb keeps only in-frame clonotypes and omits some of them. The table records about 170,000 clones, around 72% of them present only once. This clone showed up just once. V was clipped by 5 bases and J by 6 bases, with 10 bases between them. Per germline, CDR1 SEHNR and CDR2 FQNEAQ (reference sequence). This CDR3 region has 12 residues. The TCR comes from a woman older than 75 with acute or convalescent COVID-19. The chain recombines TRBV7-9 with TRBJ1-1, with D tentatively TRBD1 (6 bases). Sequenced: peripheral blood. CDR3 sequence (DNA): TGTGCCAGCAGCCGGACAGCGGCTGAAGCTTTCTTT. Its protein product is CASSRTAAEAFF. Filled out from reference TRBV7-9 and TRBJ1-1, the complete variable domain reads DTGVSQNPRHKITKRGQNVTFRCDPISEHNRLYWYRQTLGQGPEFLTYFQNEAQLEKSRLLSDRFSAERPKGSFSTLEIQRTEQGDSAMYLCASSRTAAEAFFGQGTRLTVV.